This T cell receptor beta chain comes out of a study of blood T cell repertoires in COVID-19. Source study methods: By means of reference gene primer amplification, nucleated cell counts were estimated. The method was immunoSEQ multiplex PCR; TCRdb's version includes in-frame clones alone and lacks a portion of them. The V and J calls and clone size are taken from that table; D and trimming were inferred from the DNA. The table includes under 200,000 clones, roughly four fifths detected once. Trimming removed 2 bases from V and 6 bases from J, with 13 bases in between. This CDR3 is 14 amino acids long. The V gene's germline CDR1 is MGHRA and CDR2 YSYEKL.

Sequencing was carried out using peripheral blood. The sequence came from a man aged 65 to 85 who had recovered from COVID-19. This chain uses TRBV4-1 with TRBJ1-2; D not resolved. The CDR3 sequence is CASSQLYREDGYTF. The CDR3 region has the DNA TGCGCCAGCAGCCAACTCTACCGAGAGGATGGCTACACCTTC.